The 29 T cell receptor beta chains in this list originate from one sample, sequenced in a study of Graves' ophthalmopathy and Graves' hyperthyroidism listed by TCRdb under 2018. TCRdb shows the sequencer as Illumina HiSeq 2000. TCR beta CDR3 regions were amplified from RNA transcripts for repertoire sequencing. A first-round RT-PCR used HTBI primers with the Qiagen OneStep RT-PCR kit, followed by a second-round multiplex PCR, size selection and purification. The raw public reads went through TCRdb reprocessing: fastp at Q25, MiXCR clone calling, in-frame beta chains kept. Merged by CDR3 protein, the rows form single entries marked with the most common genes and DNA. For this sample there are fewer than 400,000 distinct CDR3 sequences; approximately 16% appear just once. In total, the top ten clones hold more than 1.5% of the sample. Material for sequencing was peripheral blood. The receptors originated from a woman aged 18-35 years with Graves' ophthalmopathy. Donor details come from another sample of the same person, matched by shared clones.

This clonotype was seen repeatedly, ten times or more. The J gene is TRBJ2-7, the V gene TRBV2, with unresolved D. V was clipped by 7 bases and J by 1 base, with 11 bases between them. CDR3 length equals 13 residues. CDR1 and CDR2 (germline): SNHLY, FYNNEI. Here the CDR3 reads CASTSPESYEQYF. The CDR3, as DNA: TGTGCCAGCACCTCCCCTGAATCCTACGAGCAGTACTTC.

This clonotype was picked up many times. The genes are TRBV7-2 and TRBJ2-7; 7 bases match TRBD1. V shed 1 base and J 5 bases; nucleotides not matched to a gene: 8. The CDR3 runs to 15 residues. Germline V gene data show CDR1 as SGHTA and CDR2 as FQGNSA. As DNA, the CDR3 is TGTGCCAGCAGCTTAGGCCCAGGGGGTTATGACGAGCAGTACTTC. Protein product: CASSLGPGGYDEQYF.

This clonotype was seen at least ten times. The V and J genes are TRBV6-1 and TRBJ1-6; the D gene is possibly TRBD1 (5 bases). V lost 10 bases, J lost 6 bases, and 19 bases lay in between. The CDR3 sequence is 15 residues long. CDR1 is MNHNS, CDR2 SASEGT, per germline. CDR3 DNA sequence: TGTGCCACCACCGGGGGAGCTGGGGCTAATTCACCCCTCCACTTT. It is translated as CATTGGAGANSPLHF.

The table lists this clonotype with many counts. Written as DNA, the CDR3 is TGTGCCAGCAGCATAGGGACGGTCTATGGCTACACCTTC. Translating gives CASSIGTVYGYTF. This rearrangement joins TRBV28 to TRBJ1-2; a possible D gene is TRBD1 (5 bases). V was pared by 6 bases and J by 4 bases, with 12 bases between. Germline V gives CDR1 MDHEN, CDR2 SYDVKM. There are 13 residues in the CDR3.

This clonotype was detected many times. The gene calls are TRBV28 and TRBJ2-5, with TRBD1 identical over 11 bases. The CDR3 loop spans 13 amino acids. Germline V gives CDR1 MDHEN, CDR2 SYDVKM. The trim removed 6 bases at V and 5 bases at J, leaving 2 bases unmatched. CDR3 sequence reads: CASRDRGHETQYF. DNA for the CDR3: TGTGCCAGCAGGGACAGGGGGCACGAGACCCAGTACTTC.

In its sample, this clonotype was seen many times. The chain combines TRBV7-2 with TRBJ1-1; D ambiguous. The V end was cut by 6 bases, the J end by 3 bases, with 8 bases between. CDR1 is SGHTA and CDR2 is FQGNSA in the germline V gene. CDR3 length: 12 amino acids. The CDR3 DNA is TGTGCCAGCAGTGAACGGGACACTGAAGCTTTCTTT. This encodes CASSERDTEAFF.

This clonotype was picked up many times. This rearrangement joins TRBV29-1 to TRBJ2-7; D call uncertain. Between the trimmed V and J ends, which lost 5 bases and 1 base, there was a span of 18 bases. CDR3 length: 15 residues. Germline CDR1 SQVTM, CDR2 ANQGSEA. CDR3 in amino acids: CSVLLLRRLSYEQYF. The CDR3 DNA sequence: TGCAGCGTTCTCCTTCTTAGAAGACTGTCCTACGAGCAGTACTTC.

This clonotype occurred many times. The rearrangement joins TRBV15 to TRBJ1-1, with D possibly matching TRBD1 (5 bases). V was cut by 1 base and J by 8 bases, with 8 bases left in between. The CDR3 totals 12 residues. In germline, CDR1 is LNHNV, CDR2 YYDKDF (reference sequence). CDR3 region: CATSRGGGEAFF. CDR3 DNA sequence: TGTGCCACCAGCAGAGGCGGGGGAGAAGCTTTCTTT.

The table lists this clonotype with many counts. This chain uses TRBV11-3 with TRBJ2-2; 9 bases map to TRBD1. The germline V gene encodes CDR1 SGHNT and CDR2 YENEEA. This CDR3 is built from 14 residues. The J segment lost 6 bases and the V segment lost 3 bases, leaving 2 bases of the junction unmatched. This CDR3 is CASSFGQGSGELFF. The CDR3 nucleotides are TGTGCCAGCAGCTTCGGACAGGGGTCCGGGGAGCTGTTTTTT.

This clonotype has a count of ten or more. This sequence joins TRBV5-1 and TRBJ1-2; TRBD1 is a possible D gene (5 bases). Germline CDR1 and CDR2: SGHRS and YFSETQ. V lost 0 bases to trimming and J lost 0 bases, with 9 bases between them. The CDR3 spans 15 residues. CDR3 in amino acids: CASSLDGQTNYGYTF. The CDR3 DNA follows: TGCGCCAGCAGCTTGGACGGACAAACTAACTATGGCTACACCTTC.

Ten or more counts support this clonotype. The chain carries TRBV11-1 and TRBJ1-5, with D unresolved. The CDR3 sequence is 19 residues long. V lost 1 base, J lost 0 bases, and 19 bases lay in between. Germline loops: CDR1 SGHAT, CDR2 FQDESV (reference sequence). The CDR3 protein is CASSLGQSSRLNSNQPQHF. The CDR3 DNA reads TGTGCCAGCAGCTTAGGGCAAAGTTCACGACTTAATAGCAATCAGCCCCAGCATTTT.

This clonotype has at least ten counts. The rearrangement joins TRBV6-5 to TRBJ1-3; D gene ambiguous. CDR1 and CDR2 (germline): MNHEY, SVGAGI. CDR3 length: 15 residues. With 0 bases removed from V and 4 bases from J, the gap between germline ends came to 10 bases. In DNA form, the CDR3 reads TGTGCCAGCAGTTACTCGAGGACCCAGGGAAACACCATATATTTT. This codes for CASSYSRTQGNTIYF.

The sample holds many counts of this clonotype. V usage is TRBV12-3 or TRBV12-4 and J usage is TRBJ2-7; D ambiguous. V lost 1 base and J lost 3, with 19 bases in between. This CDR3 has 17 amino acids. CDR3 protein: CASSLGDRVGRRYEQYF. The CDR3 DNA reads TGTGCCAGCAGTTTAGGGGATCGAGTGGGCCGACGCTACGAGCAGTACTTC.

At least ten counts were recorded for this clonotype. This CDR3 reads CASRLDRDVTEAFF. DNA for the CDR3: TGTGCCAGCAGACTAGACAGGGATGTCACTGAAGCTTTCTTT. V and J are TRBV7-3 and TRBJ1-1, with 7 nucleotides matching TRBD1. Germline V gene lookup returns CDR1 SGHTA and CDR2 FQGTGA. The CDR3 sequence is 14 residues long. V was clipped by 6 bases and J by 4 bases; unmatched bases: 8. The full variable domain, completed using reference TRBV7-3 and TRBJ1-1, is GAGVSQTPSNKVTEKGKYVELRCDPISGHTALYWYRQSLGQGPEFLIYFQGTGAADDSGLPNDRFFAVRPEGSVSTLKIQRTERGDSAVYLCASRLDRDVTEAFFGQGTRLTVV.

The sample holds many counts of this clonotype. The chain links TRBV4-3 to TRBJ2-7; 7 positions match TRBD2. Germline V gene lookup returns CDR1 LGHNA and CDR2 YSLEER. J gave up 2 bases and V 4 bases, and 14 bases lay outside the gene matches. The CDR3 extends over 17 amino acids. The CDR3 nucleotides are TGCGCCAGCAGCCTTCTCGGGGCTAGCGGTTTAGCCTACGAGCAGTACTTC. Residues: CASSLLGASGLAYEQYF.

This clonotype has a count of ten or more. This chain uses TRBV5-1 with TRBJ2-7; 7 nucleotides agree with TRBD1. Per the germline V gene, CDR1 is SGHRS and CDR2 is YFSETQ. Trimming took 0 bases from V and 2 from J; bases not matched to a gene: 5. The CDR3 runs 15 residues. The CDR3 sequence: CASSLGGQITYEQYF. The CDR3 nucleotides are TGCGCCAGCAGCTTGGGGGGACAGATTACCTACGAGCAGTACTTC. Full variable domain (remainder filled in from reference TRBV5-1 and TRBJ2-7): KAGVTQTPRYLIKTRGQQVTLSCSPISGHRSVSWYQQTPGQGLQFLFEYFSETQRNKGNFPGRFSGRQFSNSRSEMNVSTLELGDSALYLCASSLGGQITYEQYFGPGTRLTVT.

This clonotype was counted ten times or more. The chain joins TRBV12-3 or TRBV12-4 to TRBJ2-4, with D perhaps TRBD1 or TRBD2 (6 bases each). The CDR3 length is 14 residues. The V gene lost 7 bases and the J gene lost 2 bases, with 12 bases spanning the gap. CDR3 nucleotides: TGTGCCAGCACCCCGGGGGCTTCCAAAAACATTCAGTACTTC. It translates to CASTPGASKNIQYF.

This clonotype was recorded many times. The V gene is TRBV12-3 or TRBV12-4, the J gene TRBJ2-5, with D hard to call. The V and J ends lost 5 bases and 5 bases respectively, with 12 bases between them. The length of the CDR3 is 13 residues. This chain's CDR3 is CASSKHPRETQYF. CDR3 bases: TGTGCCAGCAGTAAACACCCACGGGAGACCCAGTACTTC.

The chain employs TRBV15 and TRBJ1-6, with TRBD1 as a possible D gene (5 bases). This CDR3 has 16 amino acids. The V gene's germline CDR1 is LNHNV and CDR2 YYDKDF (reference sequence). Deletions cut 6 bases from V and 7 bases from J, with 19 bases between. For the CDR3, the DNA is TGTGCCACCAGTGGGATGGGGCAGAGAGGGAATTCACCCCTCCACTTT. Translating gives CATSGMGQRGNSPLHF. The full variable domain, rest sourced from reference TRBV15 and TRBJ1-6, is DAMVIQNPRYQVTQFGKPVTLSCSQTLNHNVMYWYQQKSSQAPKLLFHYYDKDFNNEADTPDNFQSRRPNTSFCFLDIRSPGLGDTAMYLCATSGMGQRGNSPLHFGNGTRLTVT.

This clonotype came up many times. The chain is built from TRBV7-2 and TRBJ1-1, with D possibly matching TRBD1 (5 bases). Trimming shortened V by 2 bases and J by 0 bases, and 10 bases separated the two germline ends. The CDR3 has 15 amino acids. Germline V gene data show CDR1 as SGHTA and CDR2 as FQGNSA. This CDR3 reads CASSLLGVMNTEAFF. In nucleotides, the CDR3 is TGTGCCAGCAGCTTACTGGGGGTCATGAACACTGAAGCTTTCTTT.

This clonotype was detected many times. This chain connects TRBV11-2 to TRBJ2-7; D remains unclear. Trimming took off 6 bases at V and 0 bases at J, with 12 bases between the two ends. CDR1 and CDR2 (germline): SGHAT, FQNNGV. There are 14 residues in the CDR3. The CDR3 DNA sequence: TGTGCCAGCAGTTTTGGCAGGAGCTCCTACGAGCAGTACTTC. It encodes CASSFGRSSYEQYF.

The chain recombines TRBV4-1 with TRBJ2-7, with 7 bases lining up with TRBD2. The CDR3 is 15 amino acids. Germline CDR1 and CDR2: MGHRA and YSYEKL. J was trimmed by 0 bases and V by 4 bases; bases with no gene match: 6. The CDR3 DNA reads TGCGCCAGCAGCCTCGGGGCGGGGGTCTCCTACGAGCAGTACTTC. Encoded protein: CASSLGAGVSYEQYF.

This clonotype was detected many times. The chain links TRBV4-1 to TRBJ2-4; TRBD1 or TRBD2 may be the D gene (6 bases each). Trimming took off 3 bases at V and 9 bases at J, with 18 bases between the two ends. Germline assignment: CDR1 MGHRA and CDR2 YSYEKL. The CDR3 runs 15 residues. This CDR3 reads CASSHTTGGGSIQYF. The DNA of the CDR3 is TGCGCCAGCAGCCATACGACAGGAGGGGGGAGCATTCAGTACTTC.

This clonotype has at least ten counts. The V gene is TRBV2, the J gene TRBJ1-2, with TRBD1 as a possible D gene (5 bases). CDR1 SNHLY and CDR2 FYNNEI come from the germline V gene. The V and J ends lost 2 bases and 3 bases respectively, with 16 bases between them. The CDR3 has 16 amino acids. The DNA for the CDR3 is TGTGCCAGCAGTGAAAGCGCTAGGGAAGGGGACTATGGCTACACCTTC. Its protein is CASSESAREGDYGYTF. Together with reference TRBV2 and TRBJ1-2, the CDR3 gives the full variable domain: EPEVTQTPSHQVTQMGQEVILRCVPISNHLYFYWYRQILGQKVEFLVSFYNNEISEKSEIFDDQFSVERPDGSNFTLKIRSTKLEDSAMYFCASSESAREGDYGYTFGSGTRLTVV.

This clonotype was recorded many times. CDR3 nucleotides: TGTGCCAGCAGGAGTAAGGGGAAGACAGGGAACGAGCAGTACTTC. Its protein product is CASRSKGKTGNEQYF. This chain joins TRBV28 and TRBJ2-7; 7 nucleotides line up with TRBD1. The CDR3 totals 15 residues. The V segment lost 6 bases and the J segment 5 bases; nucleotides outside the gene matches: 13. Germline-derived CDR1 and CDR2 are MDHEN and SYDVKM.

This clonotype was observed a handful of times. The rearrangement uses TRBV28 and TRBJ2-5; D perhaps matches TRBD2 (6 bases). Per germline, CDR1 MDHEN and CDR2 SYDVKM. The CDR3 runs 15 residues. Trimming stripped 10 bases from V and 2 bases from J, with 20 bases between. In DNA, the CDR3 is TGTGCCACGGGACTCCTCGGAGTTGGTCAAGAGACCCAGTACTTC. Translated, it gives CATGLLGVGQETQYF. The full variable domain, in which reference TRBV28 and TRBJ2-5 provide the parts outside the CDR3, is DVKVTQSSRYLVKRTGEKVFLECVQDMDHENMFWYRQDPGLGLRLIYFSYDVKMKEKGDIPEGYSVSREKKERFSLILESASTNQTSMYLCATGLLGVGQETQYFGPGTRLLVL.

The table lists this clonotype with many counts. The chain combines TRBV7-2 with TRBJ2-7; D gene unclear. Trimming left V 10 bases short and J 2 bases short, with 18 bases between. The CDR3 runs to 14 residues. The germline CDR1 and CDR2 sequences are SGHTA and FQGNSA. This CDR3 is CATAGGIVPYEQYF. CDR3 DNA sequence: TGTGCCACCGCCGGTGGGATTGTCCCCTACGAGCAGTACTTC.

This clonotype came up many times. The chain combines TRBV13 with TRBJ1-2; TRBD1 aligns across 7 bases. The CDR3 is 15 residues long. Trimming at V came to 6 bases and at J to 4 bases, leaving 11 bases not matched to a gene. From germline, CDR1 is PRHDT and CDR2 FYEKMQ (reference sequence). CDR3 sequence (DNA): TGTGCCAGCAGTTTCGACCGGAGACAGGGCTATGGCTACACCTTC. It yields the protein CASSFDRRQGYGYTF.

At least ten counts were recorded for this clonotype. This may stem from a read error, because a much larger clone lies one nucleotide away. The V gene is TRBV6-5, the J gene TRBJ2-7; 9 bases agree with TRBD1. Germline V lookup: CDR1 MNHEY, CDR2 SVGAGI. CDR3 length: 15 residues. Unmatched junction bases numbered 1, after V lost 1 base and J lost 0 bases. CDR3 in amino acids: CASSYLGQGSYEQYF. Written as DNA, the CDR3 is TGTGCCAGCAGTTACTTGGGACAGGGCTCCTACGAGCAGTACTTC.